This TCR beta chain was retrieved from a study of T-cell memory formation after mild COVID-19. MiXCR, applied by TCRdb to the 5' RACE reads, yields one record per CDR3 protein. The sample lists around 200,000 distinct CDR3 sequences; 16% were seen once. Trimming pared 7 bases from V and 3 bases from J, leaving 16 bases between. This CDR3 contains 14 residues. The V gene's germline CDR1 is MNHEY and CDR2 SVGEGT. Sequenced sample: PBMCs or a T cell subset sorted from them (not recorded which). The rearrangement joins TRBV6-2 or TRBV6-3 to TRBJ2-7; D call uncertain. The clonotype was recovered from an adult woman who had mild COVID-19 (a few samples of this study predate the infection). Cell type and time point are not known. This CDR3 reads CASTSVLMGYEQYF. Written as DNA, the CDR3 is TGTGCCAGCACCTCCGTGCTGATGGGCTACGAGCAGTACTTC.